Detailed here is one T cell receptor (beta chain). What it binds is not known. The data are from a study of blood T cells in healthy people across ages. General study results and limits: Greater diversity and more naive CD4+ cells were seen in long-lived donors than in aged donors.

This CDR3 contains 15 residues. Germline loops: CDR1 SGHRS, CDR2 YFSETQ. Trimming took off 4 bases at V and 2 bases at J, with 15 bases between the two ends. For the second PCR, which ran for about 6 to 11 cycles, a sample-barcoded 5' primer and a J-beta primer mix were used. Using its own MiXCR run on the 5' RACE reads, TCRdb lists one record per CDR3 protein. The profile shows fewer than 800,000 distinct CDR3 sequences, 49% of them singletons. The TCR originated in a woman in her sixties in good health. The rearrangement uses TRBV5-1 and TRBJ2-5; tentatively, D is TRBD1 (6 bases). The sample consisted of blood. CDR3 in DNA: TGCGCCAGCAGCGGATCAGGGGTCCTACAAGAGACCCAGTACTTC. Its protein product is CASSGSGVLQETQYF.